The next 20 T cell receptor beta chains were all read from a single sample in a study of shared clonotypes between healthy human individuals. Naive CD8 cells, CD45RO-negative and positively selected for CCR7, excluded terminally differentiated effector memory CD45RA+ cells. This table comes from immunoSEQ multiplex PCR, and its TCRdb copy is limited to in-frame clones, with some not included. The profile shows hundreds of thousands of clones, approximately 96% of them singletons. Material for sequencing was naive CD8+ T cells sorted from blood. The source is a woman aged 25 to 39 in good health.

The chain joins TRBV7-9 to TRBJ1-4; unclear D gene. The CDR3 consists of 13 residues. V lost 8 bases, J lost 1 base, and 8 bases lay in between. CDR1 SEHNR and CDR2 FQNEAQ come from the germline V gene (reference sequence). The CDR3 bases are TGTGCCAGCGGCGGGAGAACTAATGAAAAACTGTTTTTT. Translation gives CASGGRTNEKLFF.

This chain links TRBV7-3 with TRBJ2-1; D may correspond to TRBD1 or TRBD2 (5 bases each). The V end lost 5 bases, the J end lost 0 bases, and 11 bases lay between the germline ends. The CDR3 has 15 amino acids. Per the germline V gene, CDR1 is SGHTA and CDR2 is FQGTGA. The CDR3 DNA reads TGTGCCAGCAGCCCTAGAGGGGACTCCTACAATGAGCAGTTCTTC. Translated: CASSPRGDSYNEQFF.

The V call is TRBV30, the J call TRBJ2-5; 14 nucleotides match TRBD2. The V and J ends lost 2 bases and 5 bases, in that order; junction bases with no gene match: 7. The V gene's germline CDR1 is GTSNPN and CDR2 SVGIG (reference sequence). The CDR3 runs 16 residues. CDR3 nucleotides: TGTGCCTGGAGTTTGCCGGGACTAGCGGGAGACGAGACCCAGTACTTC. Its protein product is CAWSLPGLAGDETQYF.

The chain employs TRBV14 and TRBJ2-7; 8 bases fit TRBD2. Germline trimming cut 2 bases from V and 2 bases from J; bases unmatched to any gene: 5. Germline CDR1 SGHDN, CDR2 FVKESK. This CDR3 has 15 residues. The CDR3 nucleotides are TGTGCCAGCAGCCAATCAGCGGGAGTTCCCTACGAGCAGTACTTC. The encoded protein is CASSQSAGVPYEQYF.

The CDR3 DNA sequence: TGCAGCGTTGATTCGGGAGGGAACACCGGGGAGCTGTTTTTT. Its translation is CSVDSGGNTGELFF. The chain joins TRBV29-1 to TRBJ2-2, with 7 bases fitting TRBD2. Germline CDR1 reads SQVTM; CDR2 reads ANQGSEA. The V and J ends lost 3 bases and 1 base, in that order; junction bases with no gene match: 2. The CDR3 is 14 residues long.

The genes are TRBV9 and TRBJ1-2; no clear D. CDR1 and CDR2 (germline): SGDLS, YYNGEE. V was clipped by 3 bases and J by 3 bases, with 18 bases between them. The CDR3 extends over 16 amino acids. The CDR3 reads CASSGGTEASYYGYTF. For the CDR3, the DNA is TGTGCCAGCAGCGGGGGAACAGAAGCGAGTTACTATGGCTACACCTTC.

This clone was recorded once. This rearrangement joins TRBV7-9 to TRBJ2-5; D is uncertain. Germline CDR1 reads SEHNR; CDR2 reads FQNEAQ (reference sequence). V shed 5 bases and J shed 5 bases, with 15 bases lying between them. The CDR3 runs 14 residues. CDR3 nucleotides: TGTGCCAGCAGCGGCCTGGGTGTTTGGGAGACCCAGTACTTC. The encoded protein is CASSGLGVWETQYF.

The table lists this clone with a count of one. The CDR3 spells CASSGDSSYEQYF. Written as DNA, the CDR3 is TGTGCCAGCAGTGGGGACTCCTCCTACGAGCAGTACTTC. The V call is TRBV27, the J call TRBJ2-7, with a weak D call TRBD2 (6 bases). Germline CDR1 reads MNHEY; CDR2 reads SMNVEV (reference sequence). The V end lost 5 bases, the J end lost 0 bases, and 8 bases lay between the germline ends. The CDR3 is made up of 13 amino acids.

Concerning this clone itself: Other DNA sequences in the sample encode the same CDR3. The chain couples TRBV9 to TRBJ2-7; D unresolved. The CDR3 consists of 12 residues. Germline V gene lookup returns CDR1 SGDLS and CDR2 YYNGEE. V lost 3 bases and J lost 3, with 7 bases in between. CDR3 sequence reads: CASSATGYEQYF. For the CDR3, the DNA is TGTGCCAGCAGCGCAACGGGCTACGAGCAGTACTTC.

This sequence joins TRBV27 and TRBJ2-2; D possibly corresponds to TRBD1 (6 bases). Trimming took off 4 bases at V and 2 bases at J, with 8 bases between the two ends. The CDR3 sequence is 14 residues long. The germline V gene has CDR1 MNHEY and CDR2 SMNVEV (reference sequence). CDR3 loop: CASSSGHNTGELFF. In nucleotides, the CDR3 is TGTGCCAGCAGTTCGGGACACAACACCGGGGAGCTGTTTTTT.

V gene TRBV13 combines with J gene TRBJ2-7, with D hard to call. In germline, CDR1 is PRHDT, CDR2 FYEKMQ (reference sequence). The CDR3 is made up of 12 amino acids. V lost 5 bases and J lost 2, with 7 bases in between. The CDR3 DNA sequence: TGTGCCAGCAGCCGAGACACCTACGAGCAGTACTTC. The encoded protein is CASSRDTYEQYF.

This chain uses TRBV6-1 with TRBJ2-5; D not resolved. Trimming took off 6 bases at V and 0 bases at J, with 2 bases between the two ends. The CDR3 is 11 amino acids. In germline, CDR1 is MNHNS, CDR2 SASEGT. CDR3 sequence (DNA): TGTGCCAGCAGAGACCAAGAGACCCAGTACTTC. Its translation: CASRDQETQYF.

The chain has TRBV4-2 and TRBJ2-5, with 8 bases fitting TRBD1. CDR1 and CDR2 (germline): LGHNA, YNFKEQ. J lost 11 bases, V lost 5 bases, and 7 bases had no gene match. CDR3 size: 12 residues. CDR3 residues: CASSLTGGEQYF. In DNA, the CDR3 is TGTGCCAGCAGCTTAACAGGGGGTGAGCAGTACTTC.

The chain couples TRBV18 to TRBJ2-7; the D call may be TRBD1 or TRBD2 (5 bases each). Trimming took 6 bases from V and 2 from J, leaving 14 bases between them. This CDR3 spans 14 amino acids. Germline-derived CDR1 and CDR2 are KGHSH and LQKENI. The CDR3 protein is CASSPVGVPYEQYF. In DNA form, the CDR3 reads TGTGCCAGCTCGCCTGTGGGGGTCCCCTACGAGCAGTACTTC.

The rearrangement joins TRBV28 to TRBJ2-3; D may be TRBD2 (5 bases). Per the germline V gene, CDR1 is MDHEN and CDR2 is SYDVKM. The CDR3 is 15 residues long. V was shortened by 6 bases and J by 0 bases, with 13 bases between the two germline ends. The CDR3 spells CASRRVHSSTDTQYF. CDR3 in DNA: TGTGCCAGCAGGAGGGTGCACTCTAGCACAGATACGCAGTATTTT.

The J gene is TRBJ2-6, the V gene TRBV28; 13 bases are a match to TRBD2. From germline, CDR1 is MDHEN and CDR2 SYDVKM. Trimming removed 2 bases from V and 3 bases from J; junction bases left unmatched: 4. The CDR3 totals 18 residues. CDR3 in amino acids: CASSLGLAGVYGANVLTF. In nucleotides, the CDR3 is TGTGCCAGCAGTTTAGGACTAGCGGGAGTGTATGGGGCCAACGTCCTGACTTTC.

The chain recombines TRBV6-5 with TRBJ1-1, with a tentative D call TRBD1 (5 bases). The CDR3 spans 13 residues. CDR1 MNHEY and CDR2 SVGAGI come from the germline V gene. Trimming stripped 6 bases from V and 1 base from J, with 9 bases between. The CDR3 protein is CASRGGGNTEAFF. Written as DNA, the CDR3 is TGTGCCAGCAGGGGCGGGGGGAACACTGAAGCTTTCTTT.

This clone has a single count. This chain's CDR3 is CASSQETLDSHNEQFF. CDR3 DNA sequence: TGCGCCAGCAGCCAAGAGACCCTCGATTCCCACAATGAGCAGTTCTTC. The chain recombines TRBV4-1 with TRBJ2-1; D is unclear. Germline-derived CDR1 and CDR2 are MGHRA and YSYEKL. V was cut by 0 bases and J by 5 bases, with 14 bases left in between. This CDR3 contains 16 residues.

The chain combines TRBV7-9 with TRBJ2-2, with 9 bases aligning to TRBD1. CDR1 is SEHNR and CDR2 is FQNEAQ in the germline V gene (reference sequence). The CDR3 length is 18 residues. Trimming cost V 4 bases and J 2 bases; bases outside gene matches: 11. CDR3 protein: CASSSPDGTGINTGELFF. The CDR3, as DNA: TGTGCCAGCAGCTCCCCCGACGGGACAGGGATTAACACCGGGGAGCTGTTTTTT.

CDR3 DNA: TGCAGCCCCTTACTGGCGGGAGCGGTGGGTGGCACAGATACGCAGTATTTT. Its protein product is CSPLLAGAVGGTDTQYF. The V gene is TRBV29-1, the J gene TRBJ2-3; 7 positions match TRBD2. Per germline, CDR1 SQVTM and CDR2 ANQGSEA. Trimming at V came to 8 bases and at J to 1 base, leaving 18 bases not matched to a gene. This CDR3 comprises 17 residues.